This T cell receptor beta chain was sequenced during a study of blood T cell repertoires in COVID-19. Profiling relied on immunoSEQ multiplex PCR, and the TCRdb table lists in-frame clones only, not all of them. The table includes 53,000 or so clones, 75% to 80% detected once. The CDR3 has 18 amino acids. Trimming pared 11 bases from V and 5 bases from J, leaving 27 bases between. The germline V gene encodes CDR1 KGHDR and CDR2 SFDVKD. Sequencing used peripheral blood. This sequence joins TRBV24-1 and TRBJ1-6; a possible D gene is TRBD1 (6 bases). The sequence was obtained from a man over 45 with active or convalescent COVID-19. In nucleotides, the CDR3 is TGTGCCAACAAATATACCGGAGGACAGCCAGATCATAATTCACCCCTCCACTTT. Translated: CANKYTGGQPDHNSPLHF.